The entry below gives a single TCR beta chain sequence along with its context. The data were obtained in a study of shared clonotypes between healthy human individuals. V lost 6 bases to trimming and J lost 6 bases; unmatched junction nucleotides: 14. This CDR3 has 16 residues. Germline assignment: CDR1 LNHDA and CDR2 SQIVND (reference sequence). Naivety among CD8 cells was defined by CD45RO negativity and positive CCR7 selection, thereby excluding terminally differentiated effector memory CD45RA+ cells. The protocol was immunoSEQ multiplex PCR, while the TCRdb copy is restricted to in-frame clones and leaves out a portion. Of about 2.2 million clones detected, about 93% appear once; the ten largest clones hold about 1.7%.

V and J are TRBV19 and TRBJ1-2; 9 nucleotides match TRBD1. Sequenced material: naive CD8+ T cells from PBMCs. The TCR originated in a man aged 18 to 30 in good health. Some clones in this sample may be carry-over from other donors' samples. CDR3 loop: CASSEPTGGGMNGYTF. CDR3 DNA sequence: TGTGCCAGTAGCGAACCTACAGGGGGCGGAATGAATGGCTACACCTTC.